The next 26 T cell receptor beta chains were all read from a single sample in a study of regulatory T cells in long-lasting Graves disease. Time point in this sample: newly diagnosed GD, antithyroid drugs for less than 3 months. From RNA extracted from PBMCs, the TCR library was made. Arm-PCR of CDR3 regions and iRepertoire HTBI primers were used to build TCR beta libraries. MiXCR, run by TCRdb on the multiplex PCR reads, gives a single entry per CDR3 protein. The sample consists of 680,000 or so distinct CDR3 sequences, 15% to 20% of them appearing once. This same sample was also part of a study on T cells in Graves' hyperthyroidism and ophthalmopathy.

The sequences come from peripheral blood mononuclear cells (PBMCs), collected at new diagnosis, from a patient treated with antithyroid drugs. All receptors come from a woman aged 25 to 39 with Graves disease.

V and J are TRBV20-1 and TRBJ2-7; 10 positions match TRBD2. Germline loops: CDR1 DFQATT, CDR2 SNEGSKA (reference sequence). This CDR3 comprises 18 residues. J was trimmed by 1 base and V by 6 bases; bases with no gene match: 18. CDR3 residues: CSASSLMASGSMSYEQYF. The DNA for the CDR3 is TGCAGTGCCTCAAGTTTAATGGCTAGCGGGAGTATGTCCTACGAGCAGTACTTC.

This clonotype was counted only a few times. CDR3 coding DNA: TGTGCCAGCAGTTTATCCATAGCGGGAGAGGTGCGTGAGCAGTTCTTC. Its protein is CASSLSIAGEVREQFF. V usage is TRBV27 and J usage is TRBJ2-1; TRBD2 matches 9 bases. The V segment lost 0 bases and the J segment 9 bases; nucleotides outside the gene matches: 9. The germline gives CDR1 MNHEY, CDR2 SMNVEV (reference sequence). The length of the CDR3 is 16 residues.

This clonotype was observed many times. V is TRBV27 and J is TRBJ1-5; D gene uncertain. Per germline, CDR1 MNHEY and CDR2 SMNVEV (reference sequence). V shed 3 bases and J shed 9 bases, with 12 bases lying between them. CDR3 length equals 13 residues. CDR3 DNA sequence: TGTGCCAGCAGTTTGGGCCCTAATTGGCCCCAGCATTTT. It encodes CASSLGPNWPQHF.

This clonotype turned up a few times. This chain uses TRBV3-1 with TRBJ2-7, with 10 bases identical to TRBD2. Germline-derived CDR1 and CDR2 are LGHDT and YNNKEL (reference sequence). The CDR3 extends over 15 amino acids. The junction had 4 bases not matched to a gene; V was cut back by 1 base and J by 4 bases. CDR3 DNA sequence: TGTGCCAGCAGCCAAGTCTGGACTAGCGGTTACGAGCAGTACTTC. Translation gives CASSQVWTSGYEQYF.

This clonotype was seen only a few times. CDR3 in amino acids: CASSLTKQGPSLTKYTYNEQFF. The CDR3 DNA sequence: TGTGCCAGCAGCCTAACCAAACAGGGCCCCTCCCTAACAAAATACACCTACAATGAGCAGTTCTTC. This rearrangement joins TRBV7-2 to TRBJ2-1; TRBD1 might be the D (6 bases). This CDR3 is 22 amino acids long. Trimming took off 5 bases at V and 2 bases at J, with 34 bases between the two ends. CDR1 and CDR2 from the germline V gene are SGHTA and FQGNSA.

This clonotype turned up a few times. The rearrangement links TRBV30 to TRBJ2-7, with TRBD2 matching over 7 bases. The CDR3 consists of 15 residues. From germline, CDR1 is GTSNPN and CDR2 SVGIG (reference sequence). With V trimmed by 0 bases and J by 7 bases, 12 bases remained unmatched. CDR3: CAWSVGASGREEQYF. In DNA, the CDR3 is TGTGCCTGGAGTGTAGGGGCTAGCGGTAGGGAAGAGCAGTACTTC.

The chain links TRBV12-3 or TRBV12-4 to TRBJ1-4, with a possible D match to TRBD1 (5 bases). The CDR3 is made up of 14 amino acids. Trimming stripped 3 bases from V and 10 bases from J, with 15 bases between. Written as DNA, the CDR3 is TGTGCCAGCAGTTTTAGAGGGACGGGAGGAAAACTGTTTTTT. Translated, it gives CASSFRGTGGKLFF.

This clonotype was recorded many times. The genes are TRBV28 and TRBJ1-5, with D possibly TRBD1 on 6 matching bases. V shed 3 bases and J shed 7 bases, with 16 bases lying between them. The length of the CDR3 is 15 residues. Germline values: CDR1 MDHEN, CDR2 SYDVKM. The CDR3 sequence: CASSFESGTNQPQHF. CDR3 nucleotides: TGTGCCAGCAGTTTTGAATCGGGGACAAACCAGCCCCAGCATTTT.

This clonotype was observed many times. V usage is TRBV2 and J usage is TRBJ2-7; 9 bases map to TRBD1. V was pared by 3 bases and J by 6 bases, with 9 bases of the junction left unmatched. Germline assignment: CDR1 SNHLY and CDR2 FYNNEI. The CDR3 runs to 15 residues. The CDR3 DNA reads TGTGCCAGCAGTGATCCGGGACAGGGAATGGGCGAGCAGTACTTC. This translates into CASSDPGQGMGEQYF. The full variable domain, its missing parts supplied by reference TRBV2 and TRBJ2-7, is EPEVTQTPSHQVTQMGQEVILRCVPISNHLYFYWYRQILGQKVEFLVSFYNNEISEKSEIFDDQFSVERPDGSNFTLKIRSTKLEDSAMYFCASSDPGQGMGEQYFGPGTRLTVT.

There are many counts of this clonotype. The chain combines TRBV6-2 or TRBV6-3 with TRBJ2-1, with 8 bases fitting TRBD2. The CDR3 is made up of 14 amino acids. Germline-derived CDR1 and CDR2 are MNHEY and SVGEGT. V gave up 7 bases and J gave up 0 bases; unmatched junction bases: 2. CDR3 amino acids: CASIREGSYNEQFF. In DNA, the CDR3 is TGTGCCAGCATCCGGGAGGGCTCCTACAATGAGCAGTTCTTC.

This clonotype occurred many times. J is TRBJ1-1 and V is TRBV2, with a possible D match to TRBD1 (5 bases). Germline V gene data show CDR1 as SNHLY and CDR2 as FYNNEI. The CDR3 loop spans 12 amino acids. Trimming took 7 bases from V and 7 from J, leaving 13 bases between them. CDR3 DNA sequence: TGTGCCAGCATTGGGGATGACAGTGAAGCTTTCTTT. It yields the protein CASIGDDSEAFF. The full variable domain, completed using reference TRBV2 and TRBJ1-1, is EPEVTQTPSHQVTQMGQEVILRCVPISNHLYFYWYRQILGQKVEFLVSFYNNEISEKSEIFDDQFSVERPDGSNFTLKIRSTKLEDSAMYFCASIGDDSEAFFGQGTRLTVV.

This clonotype appeared many times. The chain combines TRBV12-3 or TRBV12-4 with TRBJ2-3; D might be TRBD1 (5 bases). The CDR3 contains 14 residues. V was cut by 8 bases and J by 1 base, with 13 bases left in between. CDR3 amino acids: CASGQGVGTDTQYF. The CDR3 region has the DNA TGTGCCAGCGGCCAAGGGGTAGGCACAGATACGCAGTATTTT.

The V call is TRBV20-1, the J call TRBJ1-2; a weak D match, TRBD1 (6 bases). V dropped 6 bases and J dropped 10 bases, with 24 bases sitting between them. This CDR3 comprises 14 residues. Germline V CDR1 and CDR2: DFQATT, SNEGSKA (reference sequence). The DNA of the CDR3 is TGCAGTGCACTACAGGAGGGGATCAGGGGCTCCTACACCTTC. It is translated as CSALQEGIRGSYTF.

This clonotype was seen repeatedly, ten times or more. The chain recombines TRBV12-3 or TRBV12-4 with TRBJ2-1; 9 bases align to TRBD1. The CDR3 is made up of 13 amino acids. V was pared by 8 bases and J by 5 bases, with 4 bases of the junction left unmatched. The CDR3: CASGTGSNNEQFF. The CDR3 DNA is TGTGCCAGCGGGACAGGGTCGAACAATGAGCAGTTCTTC.

The chain couples TRBV5-1 to TRBJ1-1, with TRBD1 matching 12 bases. V lost 0 bases to trimming and J lost 7 bases; unmatched junction nucleotides: 7. The CDR3 sequence is 16 residues long. Germline CDR1 and CDR2: SGHRS and YFSETQ. The CDR3 loop is CASSLAGTGGFVEAFF. CDR3 bases: TGCGCCAGCAGCTTGGCGGGGACAGGGGGCTTCGTTGAAGCTTTCTTT.

Many counts were recorded for this clonotype. V is TRBV27 and J is TRBJ2-1; 9 bases are shared with TRBD2. The CDR3 has 15 residues. CDR1 and CDR2 (germline): MNHEY, SMNVEV (reference sequence). The CDR3 coding sequence is TGTGTCACGAGACGGGCTAGCGGGACGTTCAATGAGCAGTTCTTC. Amino acid sequence: CVTRRASGTFNEQFF.

The rearrangement uses TRBV28 and TRBJ2-3; 10 nucleotides agree with TRBD1. The CDR3 loop spans 14 amino acids. In germline, CDR1 is MDHEN, CDR2 SYDVKM. Trimming removed 4 bases from V and 13 bases from J; junction bases left unmatched: 11. CDR3 DNA: TGTGCCAGCAGTTATCGGGACAGGGGTCGGGATAAGTATTTT. Its translation is CASSYRDRGRDKYF.

This clonotype was found many times. The J gene is TRBJ1-5, the V gene TRBV4-1, with D possibly TRBD1 on 6 matching bases. Per the germline V gene, CDR1 is MGHRA and CDR2 is YSYEKL. Between the trimmed V and J ends, which lost 5 bases and 7 bases, there was a span of 12 bases. The CDR3 runs to 13 residues. CDR3 region: CASSSQGWQPQHF. CDR3 nucleotide sequence: TGCGCCAGCAGCTCACAGGGTTGGCAGCCCCAGCATTTT.

As for this clonotype: A much bigger clone sits one base away, suggesting this may be a read error. The rearrangement uses TRBV29-1 and TRBJ2-7, with TRBD2 identical over 9 bases. The CDR3 totals 17 residues. Germline V lookup: CDR1 SQVTM, CDR2 ANQGSEA. The CDR3 reads CSVEYLGAGGSSYGQYF. The CDR3 nucleotides read TGCAGCGTTGAATATTTGGGGGCGGGAGGGAGTTCCTACGGGCAGTACTTC.

The CDR3 loop is CASSHRESNYGYTF. In DNA form, the CDR3 reads TGTGCCAGCAGCCACAGGGAGTCTAACTATGGCTACACCTTC. The chain carries TRBV7-8 and TRBJ1-2; D possibly corresponds to TRBD1 (6 bases). With 5 bases removed from V and 0 bases from J, the gap between germline ends came to 10 bases. The CDR3 length is 14 residues. Germline CDR1 reads SGHVS; CDR2 reads FQNEAQ.

This clonotype was detected ten times or more. This sequence joins TRBV25-1 and TRBJ2-1, with 9 positions matching TRBD1. The germline CDR1 and CDR2 sequences are MGHDK and SYGVNS. CDR3 length equals 17 residues. CDR3 nucleotide sequence: TGTGCTAGCTGGGGGACAGGGATTAATGGGGATTACAATGAGCAGTTCTTC. Protein product: CASWGTGINGDYNEQFF.

Many counts were recorded for this clonotype. This chain connects TRBV28 to TRBJ2-3; 7 bases match TRBD2. This CDR3 has 15 residues. Germline-derived CDR1 and CDR2 are MDHEN and SYDVKM. V lost 7 bases and J lost 2; bases outside the gene matches: 9. The CDR3 bases are TGTGCCAGCACAGAGGCGGGAGTGTTCACAGATACGCAGTATTTT. Amino acid sequence: CASTEAGVFTDTQYF.

In its sample, this clonotype was seen many times. The chain joins TRBV28 to TRBJ1-6, with TRBD1 as a possible D gene (6 bases). The germline V gene encodes CDR1 MDHEN and CDR2 SYDVKM. The CDR3 has 15 residues. Between the trimmed V and J ends, which lost 7 bases and 7 bases, there was a span of 17 bases. The CDR3 here is CASMRGGSDNSPLHF. Here the CDR3 DNA reads TGTGCCAGCATGAGGGGGGGATCGGACAATTCACCCCTCCACTTT.

This clonotype was detected many times. The chain has TRBV18 and TRBJ2-1; D is unclear. The CDR3 consists of 14 residues. The ends were cut back, 4 bases at V and 8 bases at J, with 15 bases in the middle. The germline V gene has CDR1 KGHSH and CDR2 LQKENI. The CDR3 here is CASSLRVPRDEQFF. The DNA for the CDR3 is TGTGCCAGCTCACTACGGGTCCCAAGAGATGAGCAGTTCTTC.

This clonotype was counted at least ten times. The rearrangement links TRBV6-2 or TRBV6-3 to TRBJ2-5; a possible D gene is TRBD1 (6 bases). This CDR3 has 14 amino acids. V was cut by 2 bases and J by 1 base, with 8 bases left in between. Germline V gene sequence: CDR1 MNHEY, CDR2 SVGEGT. The CDR3 DNA is TGTGCCAGCAGTTACGTGACAGGCCAAGAGACCCAGTACTTC. It codes for CASSYVTGQETQYF.

This clonotype showed up many times. V usage is TRBV5-1 and J usage is TRBJ2-3; D uncertain. CDR3 length: 16 amino acids. The germline CDR1 and CDR2 sequences are SGHRS and YFSETQ. Here the CDR3 reads CACTDSAHGGTDTQYF. The CDR3 nucleotides are TGCGCTTGCACAGATTCCGCCCATGGCGGCACAGATACGCAGTATTTT.